This is a list of T cell receptor beta chains from one sample in a study of shared clonotypes between healthy human individuals. Generated by immunoSEQ multiplex PCR, the TCRdb table keeps only in-frame clones and is missing some. In the table there are 650,000 to 800,000 clones, about two thirds of which are singletons. Material: memory CD4+ T cells sorted from blood. Receptor source: a woman aged 30 to 39 in good health. Both conserved end residues are part of each CDR3. The D gene is left open where the match is weak. Where a row states a size, it is once, few, many or the class of an expanded clone; other rows omit it.

>-|TRBJ1-1|TRBV11-2|few
CASSFDTEAFF
TGTGCCAGCAGCTTCGACACTGAAGCTTTCTTT
>-|TRBJ1-2|TRBV10-3|once
CAISEGENYGYTF
TGTGCCATCAGTGAGGGTGAGAACTATGGCTACACCTTC
>-|TRBJ2-2|TRBV9|-
CASSVVRTGELFF
TGTGCCAGCAGCGTAGTCAGGACCGGGGAGCTGTTTTTT
>TRBD2|TRBJ2-1|TRBV9|-
CASSARAGSPNEQFF
TGTGCCAGCAGCGCCCGAGCGGGATCCCCCAATGAGCAGTTCTTC
>TRBD2|TRBJ2-2|TRBV29-1|few
CSVEAGGPGTGELFF
TGCAGCGTTGAAGCGGGAGGGCCCGGCACCGGGGAGCTGTTTTTT
>TRBD1|TRBJ1-4|TRBV6-1|once
CASSDRGRVEKLFF
TGTGCCAGCAGTGACAGGGGGCGCGTTGAAAAACTGTTTTTT
>-|TRBJ2-1|TRBV30|once
CAWSLGYEQFF
TGTGCCTGGAGTCTTGGGTATGAGCAGTTCTTC
>-|TRBJ2-1|TRBV28|-
CASSLLSDEQFF
TGTGCCAGCAGTTTATTGAGCGATGAGCAGTTCTTC
>-|TRBJ2-7|TRBV6-5|-
CASRKDAFEQYF
TGTGCCAGCAGAAAGGACGCTTTTGAGCAGTACTTC
>-|TRBJ2-1|TRBV7-2|-
CASSRDSTYNEQFF
TGTGCCAGCAGCCGGGACTCAACCTACAATGAGCAGTTCTTC
>-|TRBJ1-3|TRBV28|once
CASSPAWGPSSGNTIYF
TGTGCCAGCAGCCCCGCTTGGGGTCCAAGCTCTGGAAACACCATATATTTT